The 17 T cell receptor beta chains below all came from one sample that was sequenced in a study of CD8 T cells in ankylosing spondylitis. TCRdb redid the calling of the 5' RACE reads with MiXCR, one entry per CDR3 protein. This sample carries roughly 240,000 distinct CDR3 sequences, 7% to 10% of them seen once, and the ten largest clones take approximately 4.8%. Sequencing was carried out using blood, either unsorted or a sorted T cell fraction (not recorded which). The receptors derive from a female donor with ankylosing spondylitis or in good health (not recorded which).

In its sample, this clonotype was seen a few times. The chain is built from TRBV5-1 and TRBJ2-5; 10 positions match TRBD2. This CDR3 is built from 17 residues. V lost 4 bases and J lost 3; bases outside the gene matches: 12. CDR1 is SGHRS and CDR2 is YFSETQ in the germline V gene. The CDR3 DNA follows: TGCGCCAGCAGCCCCAGGACTAGCGGCCACCTGAAAGAGACCCAGTACTTC. Residues: CASSPRTSGHLKETQYF.

Many counts were recorded for this clonotype. The chain uses TRBV7-8 and TRBJ1-5; the D is unclear. This CDR3 has 13 residues. From germline, CDR1 is SGHVS and CDR2 FQNEAQ. The V end lost 1 base, the J end lost 7 bases, and 8 bases lay between the germline ends. The CDR3 is CASSLDFNQPQHF. The CDR3 nucleotides read TGTGCCAGCAGCTTAGACTTCAACCAGCCCCAGCATTTT.

The rearrangement joins TRBV19 to TRBJ1-5; D not certain. CDR3 size: 14 residues. Trimming removed 3 bases from V and 5 bases from J, with 11 bases in between. Germline assignment: CDR1 LNHDA and CDR2 SQIVND (reference sequence). CDR3 sequence: CASSILQNYQPQHF. The CDR3 DNA reads as TGTGCCAGTAGTATCTTGCAAAACTATCAGCCCCAGCATTTT.

At least ten counts were recorded for this clonotype. The chain carries TRBV6-1 and TRBJ2-7; a weak D match, TRBD1 (5 bases). V was pared by 7 bases and J by 4 bases, with 14 bases between. Germline assignment: CDR1 MNHNS and CDR2 SASEGT. CDR3 length: 13 amino acids. The DNA of the CDR3 is TGTGCCAGCAAGGCCGCAGGGATTTACGAGCAGTACTTC. Its translation is CASKAAGIYEQYF.

Many counts were recorded for this clonotype. The genes are TRBV20-1 and TRBJ1-5; D gene unclear. Deletions cut 3 bases from V and 4 bases from J, with 16 bases between. This CDR3 comprises 15 residues. In germline, CDR1 is DFQATT, CDR2 SNEGSKA (reference sequence). The CDR3: CSARSFTSNNQPQHF. CDR3 bases: TGCAGTGCTAGGTCTTTCACTAGTAATAATCAGCCCCAGCATTTT.

This clonotype turned up a few times. This chain joins TRBV18 and TRBJ2-1; 8 nucleotides align to TRBD1. The CDR3 extends over 16 amino acids. CDR1 and CDR2 from the germline V gene are KGHSH and LQKENI. V was clipped by 3 bases and J by 7 bases; unmatched bases: 11. In DNA form, the CDR3 reads TGTGCCAGCTCACCTCATCCCGGACAGGGTTCTAATGAGCAGTTCTTC. Its translation: CASSPHPGQGSNEQFF.

The chain joins TRBV2 to TRBJ1-2; 7 nucleotides agree with TRBD1. Germline V lookup: CDR1 SNHLY, CDR2 FYNNEI. The V and J ends lost 5 bases and 7 bases, in that order; junction bases with no gene match: 7. There are 13 residues in the CDR3. This CDR3 reads CASSRTGLGGYTF. CDR3 DNA sequence: TGTGCCAGCAGTCGGACAGGCTTAGGTGGCTACACCTTC.

This clonotype appeared many times. The chain has TRBV9 and TRBJ1-2; no firm D call. Germline assignment: CDR1 SGDLS and CDR2 YYNGEE. Trimming took off 0 bases at V and 7 bases at J, with 7 bases between the two ends. The CDR3 has 12 amino acids. The CDR3 is CASSVGSVGYTF. The CDR3 coding sequence is TGTGCCAGCAGCGTAGGGAGCGTTGGCTACACCTTC.

This sequence joins TRBV4-1 and TRBJ2-7; 8 bases agree with TRBD2. This CDR3 is 14 amino acids long. Trimming at V came to 5 bases and at J to 1 base, leaving 4 bases not matched to a gene. The germline V gene encodes CDR1 MGHRA and CDR2 YSYEKL. The CDR3 here is CASSVAGLSYEQYF. The CDR3 DNA reads as TGCGCCAGCAGCGTAGCGGGATTGTCCTACGAGCAGTACTTC.

This clonotype turned up a few times. Written as DNA, the CDR3 is TGTGCCGCCCTCCTTGATCGAGGAGGCTACACCTTC. Its translation is CAALLDRGGYTF. This chain joins TRBV10-3 and TRBJ1-2, with D hard to call. V lost 11 bases, J lost 8 bases, and 18 bases lay in between. This CDR3 is 12 amino acids long. The germline V gene encodes CDR1 ENHRY and CDR2 SYGVKD.

This clonotype has ten or more counts. The chain has TRBV9 and TRBJ1-2; D call uncertain. Germline values: CDR1 SGDLS, CDR2 YYNGEE. V lost 3 bases, J lost 6 bases, and 18 bases lay in between. The CDR3 loop spans 15 amino acids. CDR3 nucleotide sequence: TGTGCCAGCAGCGGTTCTCTCGCCCTTGACGATGGCTACACCTTC. As protein: CASSGSLALDDGYTF.

This clonotype was seen ten or more times. The V and J genes are TRBV20-1 and TRBJ2-5, with a tentative D call TRBD2 (5 bases). CDR3 length: 15 residues. Germline-derived CDR1 and CDR2 are DFQATT and SNEGSKA (reference sequence). The V end was cut by 2 bases, the J end by 0 bases, with 13 bases between. The CDR3 sequence is CSARRLAQYQETQYF. The CDR3 region has the DNA TGCAGTGCTAGAAGGCTAGCACAGTACCAAGAGACCCAGTACTTC.

This clonotype was observed many times. The rearrangement uses TRBV20-1 and TRBJ1-2; no reliable D call. The CDR3 covers 15 residues. The ends were cut back, 0 bases at V and 3 bases at J, with 14 bases in the middle. Per germline, CDR1 DFQATT and CDR2 SNEGSKA (reference sequence). The CDR3 nucleotides read TGCAGTGCTAGAGAGGGCACCCTAGGGCACTATGGCTACACCTTC. Protein sequence: CSAREGTLGHYGYTF.

This clonotype was counted ten times or more. The V and J genes are TRBV7-8 and TRBJ2-5; TRBD2 might be the D (6 bases). This CDR3 has 15 residues. V was trimmed by 6 bases and J by 0 bases, leaving 14 bases between them. CDR1 and CDR2 from the germline V gene are SGHVS and FQNEAQ. CDR3 nucleotides: TGTGCCAGCAGGTTCGCCCTAGCGCACCAAGAGACCCAGTACTTC. It encodes CASRFALAHQETQYF.

Ten or more counts support this clonotype. V and J are TRBV7-9 and TRBJ2-3, with 10 positions matching TRBD2. The CDR3 runs to 16 residues. V lost 5 bases and J lost 4; bases outside the gene matches: 9. Germline lookup yields CDR1 SEHNR and CDR2 FQNEAQ (reference sequence). The CDR3 loop reads CASSNFLAGAADTQYF. CDR3 nucleotide sequence: TGTGCCAGCAGCAATTTCCTAGCGGGAGCAGCAGATACGCAGTATTTT. Full variable domain (remainder filled in from reference TRBV7-9 and TRBJ2-3): DTGVSQNPRHKITKRGQNVTFRCDPISEHNRLYWYRQTLGQGPEFLTYFQNEAQLEKSRLLSDRFSAERPKGSFSTLEIQRTEQGDSAMYLCASSNFLAGAADTQYFGPGTRLTVL.

This clonotype has ten or more counts. The genes are TRBV7-6 and TRBJ2-1; 7 nucleotides agree with TRBD2. CDR1 is SGHVS, CDR2 FNYEAQ, per germline. The CDR3 covers 14 residues. Germline trimming cut 3 bases from V and 15 bases from J; bases unmatched to any gene: 14. The CDR3 nucleotides read TGTGCCAGCAGCTTCGGCCTAGCGGCTCCTTTGCGGTTCTTC. It specifies CASSFGLAAPLRFF.

This clonotype was counted at least ten times. The rearrangement links TRBV5-6 to TRBJ1-5; D remains ambiguous. The CDR3 covers 14 residues. Per the germline V gene, CDR1 is SGHDT and CDR2 is YYEEEE. Between the trimmed V and J ends, which lost 4 bases and 4 bases, there was a span of 12 bases. CDR3 region: CASSPGPMNQPQHF. The CDR3 nucleotides read TGTGCCAGCAGCCCCGGGCCGATGAATCAGCCCCAGCATTTT. The full variable domain, in which reference TRBV5-6 and TRBJ1-5 provide the parts outside the CDR3, is DAGVTQSPTHLIKTRGQQVTLRCSPKSGHDTVSWYQQALGQGPQFIFQYYEEEERQRGNFPDRFSGHQFPNYSSELNVNALLLGDSALYLCASSPGPMNQPQHFGDGTRLSIL.